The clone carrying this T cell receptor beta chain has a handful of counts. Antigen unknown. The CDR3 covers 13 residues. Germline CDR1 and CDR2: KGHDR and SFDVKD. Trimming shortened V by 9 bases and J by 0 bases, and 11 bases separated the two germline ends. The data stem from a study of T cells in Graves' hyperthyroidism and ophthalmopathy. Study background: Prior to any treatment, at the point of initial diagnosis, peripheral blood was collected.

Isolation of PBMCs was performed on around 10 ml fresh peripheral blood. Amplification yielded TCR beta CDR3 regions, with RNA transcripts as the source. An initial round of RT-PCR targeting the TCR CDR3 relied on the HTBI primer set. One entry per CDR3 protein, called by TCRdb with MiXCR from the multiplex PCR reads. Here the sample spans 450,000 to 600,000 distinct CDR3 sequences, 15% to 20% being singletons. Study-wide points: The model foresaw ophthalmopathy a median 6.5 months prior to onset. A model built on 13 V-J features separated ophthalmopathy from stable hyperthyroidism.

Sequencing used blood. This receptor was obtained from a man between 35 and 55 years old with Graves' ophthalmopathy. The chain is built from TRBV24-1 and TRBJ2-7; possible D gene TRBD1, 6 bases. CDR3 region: CATAGTSSYEQYF. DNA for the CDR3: TGTGCCACCGCCGGGACATCCTCCTACGAGCAGTACTTC.